One and the same sample provided the 4 T cell receptor beta chains below, sequenced in a study of T-cell memory formation after mild COVID-19. Each CDR3 protein is one row after TCRdb ran MiXCR on the 5' RACE reads. This table has fewer than 250,000 distinct CDR3 sequences, around 30% appearing once. The sample comprised PBMCs or a T cell subset sorted from them (not recorded which). The receptors originated from an adult woman who had mild COVID-19 (a few samples of this study predate the infection). Cell type and time point are not known.

The V gene is TRBV6-5, the J gene TRBJ2-1, with 7 positions matching TRBD1. The germline V gene has CDR1 MNHEY and CDR2 SVGAGI. Trimming at V came to 0 bases and at J to 6 bases, leaving 2 bases not matched to a gene. The CDR3 runs 14 residues. Here the CDR3 DNA reads TGTGCCAGCAGTTACTCCCGGGACAGCAATGAGCAGTTCTTC. Translation: CASSYSRDSNEQFF.

This chain connects TRBV2 to TRBJ2-1; D is perhaps TRBD2 (6 bases). This CDR3 is 14 amino acids long. The ends were cut back, 8 bases at V and 2 bases at J, with 13 bases in the middle. Germline V gene lookup returns CDR1 SNHLY and CDR2 FYNNEI. The CDR3 here is CASLWGVAYNEQFF. The CDR3 DNA reads TGTGCCAGCCTTTGGGGGGTTGCCTACAATGAGCAGTTCTTC.

This clonotype turned up a few times. V usage is TRBV7-6 and J usage is TRBJ2-3, with no clear D. The germline V and J ends were trimmed by 3 bases and 2 bases, with 15 bases remaining between them. Germline values: CDR1 SGHVS, CDR2 FNYEAQ. There are 16 residues in the CDR3. The CDR3 reads CASSFLGRIYTDTQYF. The CDR3 nucleotides are TGTGCCAGCAGCTTCCTCGGACGAATATACACAGATACGCAGTATTTT.

The J gene is TRBJ1-1, the V gene TRBV11-2, with a possible D match to TRBD1 (5 bases). Germline-derived CDR1 and CDR2 are SGHAT and FQNNGV. Trimming took 1 base from V and 10 from J, leaving 16 bases between them. The CDR3 length is 14 residues. The CDR3 sequence is CASSLGRGARGAFF. CDR3 coding DNA: TGTGCCAGCAGCTTAGGGCGGGGCGCTCGGGGAGCTTTCTTT.